One sample yielded the 8 T cell receptor beta chains listed below, sequenced in a study of T cell repertoires in cytomegalovirus infection. The antigens these receptors bind are not known. TCRdb recomputed calls from the reads with MiXCR, one row per CDR3 protein. The repertoire holds over 95,000 distinct CDR3 sequences, with over 30% as singletons. Sequencing was performed on CD8+ T cells from cultured PBMCs, taken from culture after CMV antigen stimulation. These TCRs come from a human donor in good health (CMV status not recorded). Some clones in this sample may be carry-over from other donors' samples.

This clonotype has only a few counts. This sequence joins TRBV4-1 and TRBJ1-2, with D tentatively TRBD1 (5 bases). CDR3 length: 11 amino acids. Germline V gives CDR1 MGHRA, CDR2 YSYEKL. The V gene lost 10 bases and the J gene lost 4 bases, with 10 bases spanning the gap. The CDR3 bases are TGCGCCACCGGAGGGACCTATGGCTACACCTTC. This gives the protein CATGGTYGYTF.

V gene TRBV4-1 combines with J gene TRBJ1-2, with TRBD1 as a possible D gene (6 bases). Germline V gene lookup returns CDR1 MGHRA and CDR2 YSYEKL. With 0 bases removed from V and 4 bases from J, the gap between germline ends came to 9 bases. The CDR3 runs 14 residues. The CDR3 DNA follows: TGCGCCAGCAGCCAAGAGGACAGAACCTATGGCTACACCTTC. Its translation: CASSQEDRTYGYTF.

This chain connects TRBV12-3 or TRBV12-4 to TRBJ1-6; 7 bases agree with TRBD1. The CDR3 length is 16 residues. With 1 base clipped from V and 10 bases from J, the junction kept 10 bases outside the gene matches. CDR3: CASSLGDSGHGSPLHF. The CDR3 coding sequence is TGTGCCAGCAGTTTAGGGGACAGCGGGCACGGCTCACCCCTCCACTTT.

The chain uses TRBV12-3 or TRBV12-4 and TRBJ2-2; TRBD2 is a possible D gene (5 bases). This CDR3 has 13 residues. Trimming removed 6 bases from V and 5 bases from J, with 10 bases in between. In nucleotides, the CDR3 is TGTGCCAGCAGGGACCCGGGGACCGGGGAGCTGTTTTTT. Protein: CASRDPGTGELFF.

The rearrangement uses TRBV4-1 and TRBJ1-2; D unresolved. CDR3 size: 15 residues. V was trimmed by 3 bases and J by 0 bases, leaving 11 bases between them. Germline V gives CDR1 MGHRA, CDR2 YSYEKL. The CDR3 DNA reads as TGCGCCAGCAGCCAGAGTACAGTAGCTAACTATGGCTACACCTTC. This translates into CASSQSTVANYGYTF.

Many counts were recorded for this clonotype. The gene calls are TRBV6-5 and TRBJ1-1, with D maybe TRBD1 (5 bases). V gave up 2 bases and J gave up 1 base, with 8 bases separating them. The length of the CDR3 is 14 residues. CDR1 and CDR2 from the germline V gene are MNHEY and SVGAGI. CDR3 nucleotide sequence: TGTGCCAGCAGTTACGGGGGTACGAACACTGAAGCTTTCTTT. Protein: CASSYGGTNTEAFF.

This chain connects TRBV18 to TRBJ1-5; D possibly corresponds to TRBD1 (5 bases). V was clipped by 0 bases and J by 5 bases, with 8 bases between them. CDR3 size: 14 residues. Germline CDR1 KGHSH, CDR2 LQKENI. The CDR3 DNA is TGTGCCAGCTCACCACCGGACACCTATCAGCCCCAGCATTTT. It translates to CASSPPDTYQPQHF.

In this sample, this clonotype turned up a few times. The rearrangement links TRBV5-6 to TRBJ1-6, with a tentative D call TRBD1 (6 bases). Trimming left V 8 bases short and J 6 bases short, with 15 bases between. The V gene's germline CDR1 is SGHDT and CDR2 YYEEEE. This CDR3 region has 14 residues. CDR3 protein: CASRGGTINSPLHF. For the CDR3, the DNA is TGTGCCAGTAGGGGGGGAACAATTAATTCACCCCTCCACTTT. The full variable domain, its missing parts supplied by reference TRBV5-6 and TRBJ1-6, is DAGVTQSPTHLIKTRGQQVTLRCSPKSGHDTVSWYQQALGQGPQFIFQYYEEEERQRGNFPDRFSGHQFPNYSSELNVNALLLGDSALYLCASRGGTINSPLHFGNGTRLTVT.